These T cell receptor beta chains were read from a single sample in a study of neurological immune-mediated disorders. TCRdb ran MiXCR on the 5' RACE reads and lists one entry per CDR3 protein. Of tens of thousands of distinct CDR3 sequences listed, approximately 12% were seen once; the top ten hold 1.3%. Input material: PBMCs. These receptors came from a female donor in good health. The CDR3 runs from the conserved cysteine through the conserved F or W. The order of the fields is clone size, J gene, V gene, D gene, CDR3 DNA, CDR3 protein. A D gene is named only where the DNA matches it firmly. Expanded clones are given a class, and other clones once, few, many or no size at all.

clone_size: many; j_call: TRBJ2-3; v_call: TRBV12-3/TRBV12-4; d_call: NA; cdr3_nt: TGTGCCAGCAGTCCCCAGACTTTT; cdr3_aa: CASSPQTF
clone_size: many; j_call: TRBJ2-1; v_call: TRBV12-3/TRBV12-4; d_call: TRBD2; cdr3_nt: TGTGCCAGCAGTCGACTAGCGGGGGGGAGGTTTGAGCAGTTCTTC; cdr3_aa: CASSRLAGGRFEQFF
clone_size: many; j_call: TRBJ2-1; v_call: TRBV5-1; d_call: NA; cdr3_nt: TGCGCCAGCAGCCGGCTTAATCGCGATGAGCAGTTCTTC; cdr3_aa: CASSRLNRDEQFF
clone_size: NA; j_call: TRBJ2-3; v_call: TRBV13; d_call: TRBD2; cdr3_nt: TGTGCCAGCAGCTTTCCGGGGGGGAGAGATACGCAGTATTTT; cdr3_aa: CASSFPGGRDTQYF
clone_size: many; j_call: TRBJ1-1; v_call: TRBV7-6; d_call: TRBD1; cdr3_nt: TGTGCCAGCAGCCCACAGGGGTACACTGAAGCTTTCTTT; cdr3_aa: CASSPQGYTEAFF
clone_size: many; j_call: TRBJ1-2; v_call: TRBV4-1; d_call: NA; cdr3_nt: TGCGCCAGCAGCCAAGATGGCAGAAACTATGGCTACACCTTC; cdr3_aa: CASSQDGRNYGYTF
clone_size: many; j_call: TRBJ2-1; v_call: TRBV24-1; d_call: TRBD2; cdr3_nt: TGTGCCACCAGTCCCACGGGAGGACGGGGTGAGCAGTTCTTC; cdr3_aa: CATSPTGGRGEQFF
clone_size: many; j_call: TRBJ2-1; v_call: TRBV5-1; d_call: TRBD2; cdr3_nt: TGCGCCAGCAGCTCGGGACTAGCGGGAGGCTCCTACAATGAGCAGTTCTTC; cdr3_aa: CASSSGLAGGSYNEQFF
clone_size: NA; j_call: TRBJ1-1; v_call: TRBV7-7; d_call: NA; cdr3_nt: TGTGCTAGCAGCTTAGCGCGGAACACTGAAGCTTTCTTT; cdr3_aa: CASSLARNTEAFF
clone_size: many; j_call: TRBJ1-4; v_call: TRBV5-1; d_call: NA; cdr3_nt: TGCGCCAGCAGGATACAGGGTTACAATGAAAAACTGTTTTTT; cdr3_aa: CASRIQGYNEKLFF
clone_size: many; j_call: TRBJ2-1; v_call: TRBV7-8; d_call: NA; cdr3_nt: TGTGCCAGCAGCTTAGCGGGTGCCTCCTACAATGAGCAGTTCTTC; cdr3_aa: CASSLAGASYNEQFF
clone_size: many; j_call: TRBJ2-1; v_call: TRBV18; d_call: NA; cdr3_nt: TGTGCCAGCTCACCACAGAAGGACTTGAGCTCCTACAATGAGCAGTTCTTC; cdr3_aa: CASSPQKDLSSYNEQFF